A selection of T cell receptor beta chains follows, all from one sample in a study of early T cells in non-severe SARS-CoV-2 infection. MiXCR, applied by TCRdb to the 5' RACE reads, yields one record per CDR3 protein. The table records 35,000 to 40,000 distinct CDR3 sequences, around 4.6% of them present only once. Sequencing was performed on whole blood. The receptors shown here come from an adult who was a healthcare worker with PCR-confirmed SARS-CoV-2 infection or an uninfected control (not recorded which). Both conserved end residues are trimmed from each CDR3. Clone sizes are given selectively: once, few, many, or a class where the clone is expanded.

>14|TRBV19|-|TRBJ2-3
ASSNTGLTSTDTQY
>13|TRBV10-1|-|TRBJ2-1
ASSEIGTGGDEQF
>12|TRBV20-1|many|TRBJ2-7
SARDGRGNYEQY
>12|TRBV10-3|many|TRBJ2-5
AISESTGKETQY
>14|TRBV4-1|many|TRBJ2-7
ASSQLGTSGTYEQY
>11|TRBV12-3/TRBV12-4|many|TRBJ2-5
ASSLPPQETQY
>12|TRBV19|many|TRBJ2-2
ASSIGVVLGELF
>13|TRBV5-1|-|TRBJ2-2
ASSGGHANTGELF
>13|TRBV11-2|many|TRBJ1-6
ASSPGGGFNSPLH
>15|TRBV10-1|many|TRBJ2-1
ASSDGVALGSYNEQF
>14|TRBV20-1|many|TRBJ2-5
SASGLAGIGGEAQY
>13|TRBV5-5|many|TRBJ1-6
ASSLAGQGRSPLH
>13|TRBV6-6|many|TRBJ1-2
ASSPLSQGDYGYT
>10|TRBV20-1|few|TRBJ1-2
SAQEGNYGYT
>12|TRBV7-6|-|TRBJ1-1
ASTRLRENTEAF
>13|TRBV5-1|many|TRBJ1-5
ASSLGQGLNQPQH
>12|TRBV12-3/TRBV12-4|many|TRBJ2-3
ASTGQSYADTQY
>13|TRBV12-3/TRBV12-4|many|TRBJ2-3
ASSSLAESTDTQY
>11|TRBV10-3|many|TRBJ1-1
AISESRGTEAF
>12|TRBV5-1|many|TRBJ2-3
ASSRGTEGDTQY
>12|TRBV27|many|TRBJ2-1
ASRKGGSVNEQF
>10|TRBV12-3/TRBV12-4|many|TRBJ1-1
ASSPRRAEAF
>13|TRBV5-1|many|TRBJ2-3
ASSPGGASTDTQY
>13|TRBV5-5|many|TRBJ1-5
ASSLDSIGFQPQH
>13|TRBV11-2|few|TRBJ2-2
ASSSWVRGPGELF
>14|TRBV15|many|TRBJ1-6
ATSSDRGRSHSPLH
>10|TRBV30|many|TRBJ1-1
ACNPQQGEAF
>13|TRBV9|many|TRBJ2-1
ASSGTGLAGLEQF
>12|TRBV20-1|many|TRBJ2-3
SANGKATTDTQY
>11|TRBV5-1|-|TRBJ2-1
ASSFEAYNEQF
>14|TRBV7-9|-|TRBJ1-5
ASSLILALRDQPQH
>13|TRBV7-9|many|TRBJ2-3
ASSSDREPADTQY
>10|TRBV20-1|few|TRBJ2-7
SALRGAYEQY